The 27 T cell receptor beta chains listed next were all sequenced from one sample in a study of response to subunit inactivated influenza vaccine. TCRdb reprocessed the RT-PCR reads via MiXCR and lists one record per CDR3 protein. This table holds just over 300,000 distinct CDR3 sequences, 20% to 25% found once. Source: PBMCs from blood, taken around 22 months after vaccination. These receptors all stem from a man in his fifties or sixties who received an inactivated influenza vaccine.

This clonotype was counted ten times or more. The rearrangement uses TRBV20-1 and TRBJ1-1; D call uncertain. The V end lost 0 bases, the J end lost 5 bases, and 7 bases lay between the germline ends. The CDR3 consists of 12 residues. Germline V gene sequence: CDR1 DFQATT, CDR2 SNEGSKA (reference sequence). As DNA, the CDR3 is TGCAGTGCTAGAGATGCGGGAACTGAAGCTTTCTTT. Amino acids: CSARDAGTEAFF.

The CDR3 here is CAISDGRQGYGYTF. CDR3 nucleotides: TGTGCCATCAGTGACGGCAGACAGGGGTATGGCTACACCTTC. The chain recombines TRBV10-3 with TRBJ1-2; 8 bases match TRBD1. Germline assignment: CDR1 ENHRY and CDR2 SYGVKD. The J segment lost 5 bases and the V segment lost 3 bases, leaving 5 bases of the junction unmatched. The CDR3 sequence is 14 residues long.

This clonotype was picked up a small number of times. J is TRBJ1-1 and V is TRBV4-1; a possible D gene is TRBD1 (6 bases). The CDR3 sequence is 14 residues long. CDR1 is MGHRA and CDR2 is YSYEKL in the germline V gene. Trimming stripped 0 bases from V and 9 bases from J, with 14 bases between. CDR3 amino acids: CASSQEGQSRKAFF. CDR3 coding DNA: TGCGCCAGCAGCCAAGAAGGACAGTCCCGTAAAGCTTTCTTT.

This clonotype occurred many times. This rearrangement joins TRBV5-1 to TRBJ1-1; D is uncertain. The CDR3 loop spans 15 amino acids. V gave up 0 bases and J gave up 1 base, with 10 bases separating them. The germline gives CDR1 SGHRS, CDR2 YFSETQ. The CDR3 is CASSLATDSNTEAFF. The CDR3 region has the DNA TGCGCCAGCAGCTTGGCTACAGATTCGAACACTGAAGCTTTCTTT.

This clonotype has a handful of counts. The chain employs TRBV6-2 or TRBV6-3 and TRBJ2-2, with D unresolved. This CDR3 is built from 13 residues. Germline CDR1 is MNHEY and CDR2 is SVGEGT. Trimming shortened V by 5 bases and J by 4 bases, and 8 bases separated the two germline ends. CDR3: CASSPWGTGELFF. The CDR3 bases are TGTGCCAGCAGTCCCTGGGGCACCGGGGAGCTGTTTTTT.

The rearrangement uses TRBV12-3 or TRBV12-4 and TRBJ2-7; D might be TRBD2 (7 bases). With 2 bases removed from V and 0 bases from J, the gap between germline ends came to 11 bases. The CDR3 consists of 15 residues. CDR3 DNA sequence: TGTGCCAGCAGTTTACGGGGGGCATCCTCCTACGAGCAGTACTTC. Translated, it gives CASSLRGASSYEQYF.

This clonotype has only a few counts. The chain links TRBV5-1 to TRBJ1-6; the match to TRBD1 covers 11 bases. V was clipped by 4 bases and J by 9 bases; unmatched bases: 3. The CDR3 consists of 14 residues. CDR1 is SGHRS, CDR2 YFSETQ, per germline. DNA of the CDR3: TGCGCCAGCAGCCTCGGACAGGGGGCTTCACCCCTCCACTTT. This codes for CASSLGQGASPLHF.

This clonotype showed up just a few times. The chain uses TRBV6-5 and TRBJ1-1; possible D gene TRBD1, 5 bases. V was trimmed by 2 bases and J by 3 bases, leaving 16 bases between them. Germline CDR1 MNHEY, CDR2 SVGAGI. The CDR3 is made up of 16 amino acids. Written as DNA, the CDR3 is TGTGCCAGCAGTTACCGGGGCCTACGGACGGACACTGAAGCTTTCTTT. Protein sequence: CASSYRGLRTDTEAFF.

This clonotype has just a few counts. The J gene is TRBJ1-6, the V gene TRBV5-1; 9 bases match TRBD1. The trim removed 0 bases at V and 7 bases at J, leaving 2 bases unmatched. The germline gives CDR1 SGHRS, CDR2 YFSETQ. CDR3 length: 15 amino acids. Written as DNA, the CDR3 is TGCGCCAGCAGCTTGGATGGGACAGGGAATTCACCCCTCCACTTT. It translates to CASSLDGTGNSPLHF.

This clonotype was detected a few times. The DNA of the CDR3 is TGCAGTGCTAGTTCAGGAACTCCTGAAAAACTGTTTTTT. It encodes CSASSGTPEKLFF. The V and J genes are TRBV20-1 and TRBJ1-4; D is undetermined. The CDR3 contains 13 residues. Germline V CDR1 and CDR2: DFQATT, SNEGSKA (reference sequence). The V gene lost 3 bases and the J gene lost 7 bases, with 12 bases spanning the gap.

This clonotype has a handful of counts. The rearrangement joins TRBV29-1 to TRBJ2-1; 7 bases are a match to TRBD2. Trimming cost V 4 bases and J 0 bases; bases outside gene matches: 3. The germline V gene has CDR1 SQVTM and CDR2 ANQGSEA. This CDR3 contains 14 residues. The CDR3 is CSVAGGPSYNEQFF. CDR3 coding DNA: TGCAGCGTTGCGGGAGGCCCCTCCTACAATGAGCAGTTCTTC.

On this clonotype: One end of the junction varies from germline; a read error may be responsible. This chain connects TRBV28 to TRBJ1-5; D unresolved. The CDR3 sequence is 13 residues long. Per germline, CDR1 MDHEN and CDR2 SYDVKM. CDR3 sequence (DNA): TGTGCCATCAGGCCTCAGCCGAGGCAGCCCCAGCATTTC. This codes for CAIRPQPRQPQHF.

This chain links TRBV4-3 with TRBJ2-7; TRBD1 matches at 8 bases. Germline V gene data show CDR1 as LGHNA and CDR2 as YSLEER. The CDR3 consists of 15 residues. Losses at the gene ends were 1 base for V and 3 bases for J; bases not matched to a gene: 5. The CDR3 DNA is TGCGCCAGCAGCCAAGCACGGACAGGGATCTACGAGCAGTACTTC. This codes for CASSQARTGIYEQYF.

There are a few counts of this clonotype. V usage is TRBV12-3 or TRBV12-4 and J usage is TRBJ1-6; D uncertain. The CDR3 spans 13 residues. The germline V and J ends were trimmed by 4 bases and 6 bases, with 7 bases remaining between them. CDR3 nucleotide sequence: TGTGCCAGCAGTTCGGCAGTTAATTCACCCCTCCACTTT. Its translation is CASSSAVNSPLHF.

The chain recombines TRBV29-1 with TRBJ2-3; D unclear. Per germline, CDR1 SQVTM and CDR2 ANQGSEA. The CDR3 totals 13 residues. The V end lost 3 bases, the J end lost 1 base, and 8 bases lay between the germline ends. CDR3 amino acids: CSVEVQRTDTQYF. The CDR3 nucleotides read TGCAGCGTTGAGGTACAGCGCACAGATACGCAGTATTTT.

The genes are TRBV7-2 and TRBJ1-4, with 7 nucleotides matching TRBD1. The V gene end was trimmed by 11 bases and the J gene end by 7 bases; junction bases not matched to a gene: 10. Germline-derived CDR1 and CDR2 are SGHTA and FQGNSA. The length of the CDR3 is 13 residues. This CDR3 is CAVKAQGGEKLFF. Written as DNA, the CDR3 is TGTGCCGTCAAGGCCCAGGGGGGTGAAAAACTGTTTTTT. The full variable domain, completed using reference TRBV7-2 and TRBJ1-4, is GAGVSQSPSNKVTEKGKDVELRCDPISGHTALYWYRQSLGQGLEFLIYFQGNSAPDKSGLPSDRFSAERTGGSVSTLTIQRTQQEDSAVYLCAVKAQGGEKLFFGSGTQLSVL.

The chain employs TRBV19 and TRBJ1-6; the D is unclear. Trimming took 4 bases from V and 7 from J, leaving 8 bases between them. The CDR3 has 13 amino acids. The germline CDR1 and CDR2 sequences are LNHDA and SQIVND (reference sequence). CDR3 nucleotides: TGTGCCAGTAGTACGCAGCGGAATTCACCCCTCCACTTT. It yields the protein CASSTQRNSPLHF.

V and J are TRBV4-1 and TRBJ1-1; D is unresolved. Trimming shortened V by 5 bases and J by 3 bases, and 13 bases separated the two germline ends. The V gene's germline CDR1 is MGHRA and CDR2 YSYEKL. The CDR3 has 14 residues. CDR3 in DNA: TGCGCCAGCAGCTCCAGGCAAGTGTACACTGAAGCTTTCTTT. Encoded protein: CASSSRQVYTEAFF.

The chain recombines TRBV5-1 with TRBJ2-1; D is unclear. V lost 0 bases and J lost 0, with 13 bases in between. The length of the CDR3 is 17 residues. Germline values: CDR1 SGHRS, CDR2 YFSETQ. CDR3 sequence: CASSLGLLVSSYNEQFF. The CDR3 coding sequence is TGCGCCAGCAGCTTGGGACTCCTCGTTAGCTCCTACAATGAGCAGTTCTTC.

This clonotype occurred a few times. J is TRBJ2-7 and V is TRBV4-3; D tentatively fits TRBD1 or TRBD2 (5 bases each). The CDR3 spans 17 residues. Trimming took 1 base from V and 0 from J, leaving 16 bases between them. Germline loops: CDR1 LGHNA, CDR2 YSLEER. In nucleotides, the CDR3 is TGCGCCAGCAGCCAAGGAGGGCCGGGACGGGGCTCCTACGAGCAGTACTTC. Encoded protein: CASSQGGPGRGSYEQYF.

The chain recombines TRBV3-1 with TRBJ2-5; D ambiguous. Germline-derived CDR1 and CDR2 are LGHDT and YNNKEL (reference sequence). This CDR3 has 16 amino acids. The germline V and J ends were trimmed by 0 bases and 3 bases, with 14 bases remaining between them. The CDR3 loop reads CASSQDIGHKEETQYF. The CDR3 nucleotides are TGTGCCAGCAGCCAAGATATCGGCCACAAGGAAGAGACCCAGTACTTC.

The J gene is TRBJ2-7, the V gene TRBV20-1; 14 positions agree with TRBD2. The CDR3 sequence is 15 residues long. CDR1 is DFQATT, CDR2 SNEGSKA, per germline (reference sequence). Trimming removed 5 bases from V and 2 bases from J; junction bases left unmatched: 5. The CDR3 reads CSALGTSGSTYEQYF. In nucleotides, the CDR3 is TGCAGTGCTCTCGGGACTAGCGGGAGTACCTACGAGCAGTACTTC.

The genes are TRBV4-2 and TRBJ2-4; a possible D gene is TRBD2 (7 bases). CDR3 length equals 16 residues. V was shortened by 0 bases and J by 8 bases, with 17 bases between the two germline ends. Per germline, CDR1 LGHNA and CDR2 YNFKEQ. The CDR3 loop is CASSQEWNRAGDIQYF. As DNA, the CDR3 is TGTGCCAGCAGCCAAGAATGGAACAGGGCGGGAGACATTCAGTACTTC.

CDR3 protein: CASSLEGGAFGYTF. DNA for the CDR3: TGTGCCAGCAGCTTAGAAGGGGGGGCGTTTGGCTACACCTTC. This chain links TRBV7-8 with TRBJ1-2; tentatively, D is TRBD1 (6 bases). Looked up from germline, CDR1 is SGHVS and CDR2 is FQNEAQ. V lost 1 base, J lost 7 bases, and 13 bases lay in between. This CDR3 is built from 14 residues.

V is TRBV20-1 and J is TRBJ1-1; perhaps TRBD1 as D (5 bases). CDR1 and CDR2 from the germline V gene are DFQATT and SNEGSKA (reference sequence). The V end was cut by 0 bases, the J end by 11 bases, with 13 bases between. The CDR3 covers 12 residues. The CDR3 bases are TGCAGTGCTAGAGATGCGTCGCGGGGGGCTTTCTTT. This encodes CSARDASRGAFF.

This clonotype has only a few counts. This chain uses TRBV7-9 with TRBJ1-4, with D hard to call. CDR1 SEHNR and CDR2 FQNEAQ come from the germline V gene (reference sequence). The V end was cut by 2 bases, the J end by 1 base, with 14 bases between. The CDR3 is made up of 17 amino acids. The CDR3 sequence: CASSLLRVEGTNEKLFF. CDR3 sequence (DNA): TGTGCCAGCAGCTTATTAAGGGTAGAGGGAACTAATGAAAAACTGTTTTTT. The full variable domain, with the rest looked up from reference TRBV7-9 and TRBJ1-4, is DTGVSQNPRHKITKRGQNVTFRCDPISEHNRLYWYRQTLGQGPEFLTYFQNEAQLEKSRLLSDRFSAERPKGSFSTLEIQRTEQGDSAMYLCASSLLRVEGTNEKLFFGSGTQLSVL.

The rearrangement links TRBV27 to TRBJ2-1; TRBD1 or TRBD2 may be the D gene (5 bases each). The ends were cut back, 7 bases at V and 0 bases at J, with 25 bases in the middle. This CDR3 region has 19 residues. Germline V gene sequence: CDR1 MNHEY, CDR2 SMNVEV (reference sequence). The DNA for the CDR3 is TGTGCCAGCACCCCCGTGGGGACGATGGGGGAGTTCTCCTACAATGAGCAGTTCTTC. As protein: CASTPVGTMGEFSYNEQFF.